This TCR beta chain was recorded in a study of PD-L1 blockade in urothelial cancer. Time point defined: pretreatment peripheral blood. Profiling relied on immunoSEQ multiplex PCR, and the TCRdb table lists in-frame clones only, not all of them. The sample consists of tens of thousands of clones, around 89% of them appearing once. The CDR3 length is 18 residues. Sequences were derived from PBMCs, sampled around atezolizumab (anti-PD-L1) treatment. The TCR comes from a man in his fifties or sixties with urothelial cancer. The chain joins TRBV1 to TRBJ1-2; the table's D gene call, TRBD1, was not cross checked with the DNA. TRBV1 is a pseudogene segment. CDR3 in amino acids: CTSTTAGTGGIPPYGYTF. The CDR3 coding sequence is TGCACCAGCACCACCGCCGGGACAGGGGGGATTCCTCCCTATGGCTACACCTTC.